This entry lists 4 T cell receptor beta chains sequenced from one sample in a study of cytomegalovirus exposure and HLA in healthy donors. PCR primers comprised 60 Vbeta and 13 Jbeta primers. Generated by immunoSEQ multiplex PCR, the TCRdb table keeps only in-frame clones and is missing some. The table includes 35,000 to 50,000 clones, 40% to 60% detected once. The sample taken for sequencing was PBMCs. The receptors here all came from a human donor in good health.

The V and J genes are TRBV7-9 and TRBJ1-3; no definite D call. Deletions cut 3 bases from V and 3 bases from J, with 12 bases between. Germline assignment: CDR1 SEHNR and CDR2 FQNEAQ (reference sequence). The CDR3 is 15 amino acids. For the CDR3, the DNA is TGTGCCAGCAGCTTTGCCAGAGGTTTTGGAAACACCATATATTTT. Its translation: CASSFARGFGNTIYF.

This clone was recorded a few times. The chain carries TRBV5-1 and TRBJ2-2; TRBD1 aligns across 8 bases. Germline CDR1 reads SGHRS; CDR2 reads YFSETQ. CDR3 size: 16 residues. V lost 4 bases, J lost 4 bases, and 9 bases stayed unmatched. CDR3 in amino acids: CASSPVGTGRTGELFF. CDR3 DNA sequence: TGCGCCAGCAGCCCTGTAGGGACAGGCCGCACCGGGGAGCTGTTTTTT.

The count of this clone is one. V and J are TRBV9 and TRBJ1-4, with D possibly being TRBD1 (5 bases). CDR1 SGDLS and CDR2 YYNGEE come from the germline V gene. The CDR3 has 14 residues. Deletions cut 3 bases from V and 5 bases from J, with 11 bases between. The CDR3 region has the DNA TGTGCCAGCAGCGGGGGGGTAAACAATGAAAAACTGTTTTTT. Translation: CASSGGVNNEKLFF.

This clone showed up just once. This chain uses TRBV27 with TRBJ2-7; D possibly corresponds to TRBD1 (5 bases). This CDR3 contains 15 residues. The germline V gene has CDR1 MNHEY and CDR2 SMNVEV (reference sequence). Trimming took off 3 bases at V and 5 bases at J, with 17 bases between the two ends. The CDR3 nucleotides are TGTGCCAGCAGTTTCCGACAGCTATCCCCCCACGAGCAGTACTTC. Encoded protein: CASSFRQLSPHEQYF.